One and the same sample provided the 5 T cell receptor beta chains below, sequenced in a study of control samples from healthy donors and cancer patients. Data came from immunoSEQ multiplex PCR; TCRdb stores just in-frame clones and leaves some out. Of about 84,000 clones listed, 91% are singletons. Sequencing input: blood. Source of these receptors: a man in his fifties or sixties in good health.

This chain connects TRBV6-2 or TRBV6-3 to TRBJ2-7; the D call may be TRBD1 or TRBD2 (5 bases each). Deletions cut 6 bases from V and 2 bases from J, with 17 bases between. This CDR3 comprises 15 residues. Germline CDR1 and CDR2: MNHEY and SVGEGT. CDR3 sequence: CASSPWDGYAYEQYF. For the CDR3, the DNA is TGTGCCAGCAGCCCCTGGGACGGGTATGCCTACGAGCAGTACTTC.

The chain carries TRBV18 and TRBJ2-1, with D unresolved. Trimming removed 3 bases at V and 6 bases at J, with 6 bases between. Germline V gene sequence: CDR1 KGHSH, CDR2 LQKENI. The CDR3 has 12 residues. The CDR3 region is CASSPWGNEQFF. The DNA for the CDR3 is TGTGCCAGCTCACCCTGGGGCAATGAGCAGTTCTTC. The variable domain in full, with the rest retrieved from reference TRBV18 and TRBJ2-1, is NAGVMQNPRHLVRRRGQEARLRCSPMKGHSHVYWYRQLPEEGLKFMVYLQKENIIDESGMPKERFSAEFPKEGPSILRIQQVVRGDSAAYFCASSPWGNEQFFGPGTRLTVL.

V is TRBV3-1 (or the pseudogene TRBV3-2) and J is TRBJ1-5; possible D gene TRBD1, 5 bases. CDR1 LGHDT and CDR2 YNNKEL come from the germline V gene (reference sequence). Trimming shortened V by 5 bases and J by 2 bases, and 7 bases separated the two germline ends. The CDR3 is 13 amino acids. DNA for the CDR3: TGTGCCAGCAGCGGAGGGGGCAATCAGCCCCAGCATTTT. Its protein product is CASSGGGNQPQHF.

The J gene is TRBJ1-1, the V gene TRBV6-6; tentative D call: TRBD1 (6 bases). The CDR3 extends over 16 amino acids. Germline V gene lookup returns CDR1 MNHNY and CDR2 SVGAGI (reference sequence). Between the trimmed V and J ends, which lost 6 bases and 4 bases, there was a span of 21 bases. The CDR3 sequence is CASSQTGPRLATEAFF. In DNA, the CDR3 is TGTGCCAGCAGCCAAACAGGGCCACGTCTTGCCACTGAAGCTTTCTTT.

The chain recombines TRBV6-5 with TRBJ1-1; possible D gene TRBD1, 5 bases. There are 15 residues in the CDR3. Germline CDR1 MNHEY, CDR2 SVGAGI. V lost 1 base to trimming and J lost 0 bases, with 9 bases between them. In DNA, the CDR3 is TGTGCCAGCAGTTACTACCGGGACTTGAACACTGAAGCTTTCTTT. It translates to CASSYYRDLNTEAFF.